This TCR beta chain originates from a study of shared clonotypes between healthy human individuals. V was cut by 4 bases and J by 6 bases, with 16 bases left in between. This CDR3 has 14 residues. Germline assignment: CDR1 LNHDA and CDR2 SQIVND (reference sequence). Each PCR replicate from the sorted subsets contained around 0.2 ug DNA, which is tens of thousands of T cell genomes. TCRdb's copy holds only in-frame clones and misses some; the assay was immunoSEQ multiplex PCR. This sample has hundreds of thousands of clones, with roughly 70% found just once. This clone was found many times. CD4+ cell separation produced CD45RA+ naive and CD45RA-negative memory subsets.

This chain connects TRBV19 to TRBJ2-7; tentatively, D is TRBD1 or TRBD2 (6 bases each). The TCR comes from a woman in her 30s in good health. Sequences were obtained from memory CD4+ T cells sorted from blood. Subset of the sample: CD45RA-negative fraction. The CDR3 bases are TGTGCCAGTAGTACGGGGGCCTACGGTGGCGAGCAGTACTTC. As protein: CASSTGAYGGEQYF.